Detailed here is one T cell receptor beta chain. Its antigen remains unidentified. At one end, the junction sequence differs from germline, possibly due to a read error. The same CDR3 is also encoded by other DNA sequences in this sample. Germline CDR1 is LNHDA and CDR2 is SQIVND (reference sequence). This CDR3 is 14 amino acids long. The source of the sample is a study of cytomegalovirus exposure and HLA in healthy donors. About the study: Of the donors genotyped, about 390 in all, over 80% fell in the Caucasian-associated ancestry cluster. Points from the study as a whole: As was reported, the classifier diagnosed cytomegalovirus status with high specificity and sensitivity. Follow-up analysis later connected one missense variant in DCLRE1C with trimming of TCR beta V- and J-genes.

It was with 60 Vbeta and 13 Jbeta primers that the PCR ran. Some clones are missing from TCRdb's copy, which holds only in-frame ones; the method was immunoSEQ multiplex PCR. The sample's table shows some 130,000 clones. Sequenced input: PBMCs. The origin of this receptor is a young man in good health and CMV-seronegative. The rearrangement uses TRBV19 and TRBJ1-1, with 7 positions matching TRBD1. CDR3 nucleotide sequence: TGCGCCAGTAGTATAGGGGGCGGGGTGACTGAAGCTTTCTTT. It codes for CASSIGGGVTEAFF.